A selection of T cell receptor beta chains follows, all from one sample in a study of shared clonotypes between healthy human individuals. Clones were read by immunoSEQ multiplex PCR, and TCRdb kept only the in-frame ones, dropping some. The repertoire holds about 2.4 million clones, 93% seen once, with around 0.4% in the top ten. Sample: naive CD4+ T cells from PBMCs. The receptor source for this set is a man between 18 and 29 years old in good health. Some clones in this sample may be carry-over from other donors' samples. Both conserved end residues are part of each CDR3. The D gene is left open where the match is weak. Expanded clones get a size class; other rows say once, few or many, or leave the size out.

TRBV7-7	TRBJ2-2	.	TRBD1	TGTGCCAGCAGCCCGGGTGGGACAGTAAACACCGGGGAGCTGTTTTTT	CASSPGGTVNTGELFF
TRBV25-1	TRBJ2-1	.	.	TGTGCCAGCAGTGAGTATCGAGGTGAGCAGTTCTTC	CASSEYRGEQFF
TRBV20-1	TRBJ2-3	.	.	TGCAGTGCTAGCCGGGACCCAACTCATAATTTT	CSASRDPTHNF
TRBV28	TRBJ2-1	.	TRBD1	TGTGCCAGCAGTTCGGACAGGCCGAGCTCCTACAATGAGCAGTTCTTC	CASSSDRPSSYNEQFF
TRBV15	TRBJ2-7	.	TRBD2	TGTGCCACCAGCAGAGCCCCCGGACTAGGGACCTACGAGCAGTACTTC	CATSRAPGLGTYEQYF
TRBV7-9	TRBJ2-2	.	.	TGTGCCAGCAGCTTAGCGGGCCGCACCGGGGAGCTGTTTTTT	CASSLAGRTGELFF
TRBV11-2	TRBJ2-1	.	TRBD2	TGTGCCAGCAGCTCCACACGGCGCGGGAGGCACAATGAGCAGTTCTTC	CASSSTRRGRHNEQFF
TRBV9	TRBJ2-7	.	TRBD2	TGTGCCAGCAGCGGAGGACTAGCGGGGGCCTACGAGCAGTACTTC	CASSGGLAGAYEQYF
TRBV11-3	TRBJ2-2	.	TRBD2	TGTGCCAGCAGCCGGGGGGGCGGGACGAACACCGGGGAGCTGTTTTTT	CASSRGGGTNTGELFF
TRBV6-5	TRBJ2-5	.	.	TGTGCCAGCAGCCACAGGGCCCCGTTGGAGACCCAGTACTTC	CASSHRAPLETQYF
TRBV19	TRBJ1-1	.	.	TGTGCCAGTAGTTTGGACAGATTGAACACTGAAGCTTTCTTT	CASSLDRLNTEAFF
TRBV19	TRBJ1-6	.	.	TGTGCCAGTATTCCCCAGGGGTCACCCCTCCACTTT	CASIPQGSPLHF
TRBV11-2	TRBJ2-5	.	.	TGTGCCAGCAGTTCAACGAGGGAGACCCAGTACTTC	CASSSTRETQYF
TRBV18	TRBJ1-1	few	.	TGTGCCAGCTCACCGGGTATGAACACTGAAGCTTTCTTT	CASSPGMNTEAFF
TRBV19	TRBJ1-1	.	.	TGTGCCAGTAGTGCTTACAGGGCACGGGCGGACACTGAAGCTTTCTTT	CASSAYRARADTEAFF
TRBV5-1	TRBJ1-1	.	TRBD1	TGCGCCAGCAGCGCGTACGACAGGGACGGCACTGAAGCTTTCTTT	CASSAYDRDGTEAFF
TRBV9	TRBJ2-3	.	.	TGTGCCAGCAGCGTAAGCCCTGGATTGACAGATACGCAGTATTTT	CASSVSPGLTDTQYF
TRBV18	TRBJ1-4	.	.	TGTGCCAGCTCACCAAAAAAAGGTGTTTTAGGCGAAAAACTGTTTTTT	CASSPKKGVLGEKLFF
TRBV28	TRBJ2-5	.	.	TGTGCCAGCAGTGGGAGGATGACAGGGTGGGAAGAGACCCAGTACTTC	CASSGRMTGWEETQYF
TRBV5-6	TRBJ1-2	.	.	TGTGCCAGCAGCCCCGCGGGGACGCATGGCTACACCTTC	CASSPAGTHGYTF
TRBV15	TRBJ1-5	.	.	TGTGCCACCAGCAGAGATTTGGCTCTTCAGCCCCAGCATTTT	CATSRDLALQPQHF
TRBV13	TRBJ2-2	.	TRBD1	TGTGCCAGCAGCTTGACAGGGCGTAGCGGGGAGCTGTTTTTT	CASSLTGRSGELFF
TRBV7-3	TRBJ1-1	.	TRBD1	TGTGCCAGCAGCTTAACCCAGACAGGGCCCACTGAAGCTTTCTTT	CASSLTQTGPTEAFF
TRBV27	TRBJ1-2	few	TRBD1	TGTGCCAGCAGTTACAGGGGGCAAGGGATCTATGGCTACACCTTC	CASSYRGQGIYGYTF
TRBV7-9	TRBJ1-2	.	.	TGTGCCAGCAGCTTAGCGCTACAGGGCCTGGACTATGGCTACACCTTC	CASSLALQGLDYGYTF
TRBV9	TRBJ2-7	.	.	TGTGCCAGCTCCGAAGGACAGACCTCCTACGAGCAGTACTTC	CASSEGQTSYEQYF
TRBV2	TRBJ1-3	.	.	TGTGCCAGCAGTGTACAGTACTCTGGAAACACCATATATTTT	CASSVQYSGNTIYF